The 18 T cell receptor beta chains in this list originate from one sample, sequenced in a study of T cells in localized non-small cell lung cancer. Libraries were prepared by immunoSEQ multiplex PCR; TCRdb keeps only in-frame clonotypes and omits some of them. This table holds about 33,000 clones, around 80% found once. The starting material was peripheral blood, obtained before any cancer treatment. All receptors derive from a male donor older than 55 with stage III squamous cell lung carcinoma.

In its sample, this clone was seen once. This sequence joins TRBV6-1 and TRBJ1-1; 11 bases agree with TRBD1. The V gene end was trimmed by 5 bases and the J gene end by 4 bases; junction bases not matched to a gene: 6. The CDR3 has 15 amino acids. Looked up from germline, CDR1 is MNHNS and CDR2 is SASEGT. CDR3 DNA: TGTGCCAGCAGTCTAAGCGGGACAGGGGGCACTGAAGCTTTCTTT. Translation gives CASSLSGTGGTEAFF.

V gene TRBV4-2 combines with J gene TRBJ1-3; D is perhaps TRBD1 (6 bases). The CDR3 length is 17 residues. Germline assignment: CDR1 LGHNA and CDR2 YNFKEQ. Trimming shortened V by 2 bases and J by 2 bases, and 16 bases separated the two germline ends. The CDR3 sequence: CASSQPLRGGAGNTIYF. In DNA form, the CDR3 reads TGTGCCAGCAGCCAACCTCTTAGGGGGGGGGCTGGAAACACCATATATTTT.

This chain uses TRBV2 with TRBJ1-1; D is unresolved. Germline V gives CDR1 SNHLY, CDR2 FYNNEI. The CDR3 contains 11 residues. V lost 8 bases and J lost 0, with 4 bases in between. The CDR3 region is CASRMNTEAFF. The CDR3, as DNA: TGTGCCAGCCGGATGAACACTGAAGCTTTCTTT.

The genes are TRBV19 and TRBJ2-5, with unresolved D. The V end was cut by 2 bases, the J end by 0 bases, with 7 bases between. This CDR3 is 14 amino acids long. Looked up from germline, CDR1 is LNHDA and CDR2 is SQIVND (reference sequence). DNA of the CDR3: TGTGCCAGTAGTATACCAGCGTACCAAGAGACCCAGTACTTC. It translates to CASSIPAYQETQYF.

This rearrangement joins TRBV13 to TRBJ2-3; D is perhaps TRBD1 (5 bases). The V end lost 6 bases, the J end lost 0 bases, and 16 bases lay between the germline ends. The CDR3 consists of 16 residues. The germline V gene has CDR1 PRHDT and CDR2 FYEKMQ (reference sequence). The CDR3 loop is CASSSLGQGSTDTQYF. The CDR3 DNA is TGTGCCAGCAGTTCGTTGGGCCAGGGAAGCACAGATACGCAGTATTTT.

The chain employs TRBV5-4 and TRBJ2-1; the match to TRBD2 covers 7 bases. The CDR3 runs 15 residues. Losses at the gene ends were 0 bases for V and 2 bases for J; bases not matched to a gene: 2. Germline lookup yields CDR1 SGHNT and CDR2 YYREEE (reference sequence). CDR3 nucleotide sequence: TGTGCCAGCAGCTTGGTTACTAGCGCCTACAATGAGCAGTTCTTC. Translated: CASSLVTSAYNEQFF.

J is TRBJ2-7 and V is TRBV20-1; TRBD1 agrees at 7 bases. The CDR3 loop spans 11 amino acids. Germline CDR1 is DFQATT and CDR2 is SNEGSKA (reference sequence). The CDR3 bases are TGCGCACAAGGGACAGTCAACGAGCAGTACTTC. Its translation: CAQGTVNEQYF.

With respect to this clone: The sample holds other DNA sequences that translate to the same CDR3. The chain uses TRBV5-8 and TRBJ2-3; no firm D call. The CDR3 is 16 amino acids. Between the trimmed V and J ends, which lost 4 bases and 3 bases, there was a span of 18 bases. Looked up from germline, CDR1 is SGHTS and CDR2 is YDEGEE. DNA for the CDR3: TGTGCCAGCAGCCATGTTCCGGGTCACCGAACAGATACGCAGTATTTT. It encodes CASSHVPGHRTDTQYF. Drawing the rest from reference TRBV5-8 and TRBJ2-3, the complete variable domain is EAGVTQSPTHLIKTRGQQATLRCSPISGHTSVYWYQQALGLGLQFLLWYDEGEERNRGNFPPRFSGRQFPNYSSELNVNALELEDSALYLCASSHVPGHRTDTQYFGPGTRLTVL.

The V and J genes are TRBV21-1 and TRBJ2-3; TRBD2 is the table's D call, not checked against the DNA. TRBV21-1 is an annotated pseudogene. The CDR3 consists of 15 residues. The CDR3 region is CASTTILAGPDTQYF. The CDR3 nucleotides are TGTGCCAGCACCACTATACTAGCGGGGCCTGATACGCAGTATTTT.

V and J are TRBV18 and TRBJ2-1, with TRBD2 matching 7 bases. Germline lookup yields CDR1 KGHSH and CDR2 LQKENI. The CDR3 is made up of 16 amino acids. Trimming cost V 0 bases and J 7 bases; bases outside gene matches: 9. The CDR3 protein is CASSPPRTSDYNEQFF. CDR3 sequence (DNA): TGTGCCAGCTCACCACCGCGAACTAGCGACTATAATGAGCAGTTCTTC. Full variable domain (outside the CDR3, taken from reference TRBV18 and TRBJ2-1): NAGVMQNPRHLVRRRGQEARLRCSPMKGHSHVYWYRQLPEEGLKFMVYLQKENIIDESGMPKERFSAEFPKEGPSILRIQQVVRGDSAAYFCASSPPRTSDYNEQFFGPGTRLTVL.

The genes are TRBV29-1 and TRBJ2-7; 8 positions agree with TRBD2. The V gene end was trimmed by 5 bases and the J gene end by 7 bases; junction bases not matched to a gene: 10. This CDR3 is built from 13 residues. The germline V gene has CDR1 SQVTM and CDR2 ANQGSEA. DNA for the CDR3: TGCAGCGTTCAGGGACTAGGCTACTGGGAGCAGTACTTC. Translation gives CSVQGLGYWEQYF.

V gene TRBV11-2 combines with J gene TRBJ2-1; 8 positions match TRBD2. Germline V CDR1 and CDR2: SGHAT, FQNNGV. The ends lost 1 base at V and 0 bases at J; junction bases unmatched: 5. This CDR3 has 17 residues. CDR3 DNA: TGTGCCAGCAGCTTAGTCCTTAGCGGGGCCTCCTACAATGAGCAGTTCTTC. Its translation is CASSLVLSGASYNEQFF.

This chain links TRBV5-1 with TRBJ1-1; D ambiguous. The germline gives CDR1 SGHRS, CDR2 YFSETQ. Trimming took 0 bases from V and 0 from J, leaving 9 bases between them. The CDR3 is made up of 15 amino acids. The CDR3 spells CASSLDPVMNTEAFF. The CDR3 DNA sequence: TGCGCCAGCAGCTTGGATCCGGTTATGAACACTGAAGCTTTCTTT.

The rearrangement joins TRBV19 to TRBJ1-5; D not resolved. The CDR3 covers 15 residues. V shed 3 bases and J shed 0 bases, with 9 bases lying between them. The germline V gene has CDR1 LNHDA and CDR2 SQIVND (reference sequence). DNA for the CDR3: TGTGCCAGTAGTATTTGGGTGGATAGCAATCAGCCCCAGCATTTT. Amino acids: CASSIWVDSNQPQHF.

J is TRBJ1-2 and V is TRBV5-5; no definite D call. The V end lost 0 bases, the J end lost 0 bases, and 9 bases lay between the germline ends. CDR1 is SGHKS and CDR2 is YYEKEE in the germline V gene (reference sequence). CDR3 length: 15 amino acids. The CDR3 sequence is CASSLAASANYGYTF. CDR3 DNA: TGTGCCAGCAGCTTGGCGGCCTCAGCTAACTATGGCTACACCTTC.

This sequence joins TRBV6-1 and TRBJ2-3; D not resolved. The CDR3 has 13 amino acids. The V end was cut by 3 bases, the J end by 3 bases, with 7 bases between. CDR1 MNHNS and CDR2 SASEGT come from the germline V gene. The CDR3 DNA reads TGTGCCAGCAGTGAGGAAGGAACAGATACGCAGTATTTT. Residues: CASSEEGTDTQYF.

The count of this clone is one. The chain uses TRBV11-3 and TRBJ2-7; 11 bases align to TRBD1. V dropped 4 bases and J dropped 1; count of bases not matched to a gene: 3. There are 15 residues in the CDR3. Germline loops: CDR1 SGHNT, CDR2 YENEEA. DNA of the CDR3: TGTGCCAGCAGCTCCGGACAGGGGGCATCCTACGAGCAGTACTTC. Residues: CASSSGQGASYEQYF.

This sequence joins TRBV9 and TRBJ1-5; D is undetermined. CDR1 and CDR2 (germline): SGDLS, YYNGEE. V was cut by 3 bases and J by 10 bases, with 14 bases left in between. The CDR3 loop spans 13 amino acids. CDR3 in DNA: TGTGCCAGCAGCGAGTACAGCGCGGGACCCCAGCATTTT. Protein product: CASSEYSAGPQHF.